This passage covers 23 T cell receptor beta chains from one sample sequenced in a study of cytomegalovirus exposure and HLA in healthy donors. The PCR made use of 60 Vbeta and 13 Jbeta primers. The method was immunoSEQ multiplex PCR; TCRdb's version includes in-frame clones alone and lacks a portion of them. The sample has about 130,000 clones, about 80% seen once. Sequenced: PBMCs. The receptors shown here come from a man aged 35 to 55 in good health and CMV-seronegative.

This clone occurred a few times. The chain combines TRBV29-1 with TRBJ1-1; D is undetermined. Trimming pared 6 bases from V and 0 bases from J, leaving 5 bases between. The CDR3 length is 11 residues. Germline values: CDR1 SQVTM, CDR2 ANQGSEA. The CDR3 DNA follows: TGCAGCGTGACAATGAACACTGAAGCTTTCTTT. Amino acid sequence: CSVTMNTEAFF.

This chain joins TRBV9 and TRBJ2-5; possible D gene TRBD2, 5 bases. The CDR3 is 15 residues long. Germline assignment: CDR1 SGDLS and CDR2 YYNGEE. Trimming took off 0 bases at V and 4 bases at J, with 13 bases between the two ends. DNA of the CDR3: TGTGCCAGCAGCGTAGACGGGCGCGCGGGAGAGACCCAGTACTTC. As protein: CASSVDGRAGETQYF.

The rearrangement links TRBV5-1 to TRBJ1-3; tentative D call: TRBD1 (6 bases). V lost 1 base and J 1 base, leaving 6 bases between the germline ends. This CDR3 comprises 14 residues. The V gene's germline CDR1 is SGHRS and CDR2 YFSETQ. As DNA, the CDR3 is TGCGCCAGCAGCTTGACAGGGTCTGGAAACACCATATATTTT. Translated, it gives CASSLTGSGNTIYF. The variable domain in full, completed from reference TRBV5-1 and TRBJ1-3, reads KAGVTQTPRYLIKTRGQQVTLSCSPISGHRSVSWYQQTPGQGLQFLFEYFSETQRNKGNFPGRFSGRQFSNSRSEMNVSTLELGDSALYLCASSLTGSGNTIYFGEGSWLTVV.

This clone has just a few counts. The chain uses TRBV7-2 and TRBJ2-1; 9 nucleotides agree with TRBD2. Germline V gene lookup returns CDR1 SGHTA and CDR2 FQGNSA. Trimming at V came to 5 bases and at J to 4 bases, leaving 9 bases not matched to a gene. The CDR3 loop spans 16 amino acids. The CDR3 DNA reads TGTGCCAGCAGCCTTCTTGGCGGGGGGGGTTACAATGAGCAGTTCTTC. This gives the protein CASSLLGGGGYNEQFF. Full variable domain (remainder filled in from reference TRBV7-2 and TRBJ2-1): GAGVSQSPSNKVTEKGKDVELRCDPISGHTALYWYRQSLGQGLEFLIYFQGNSAPDKSGLPSDRFSAERTGGSVSTLTIQRTQQEDSAVYLCASSLLGGGGYNEQFFGPGTRLTVL.

This clone has just one count. The chain employs TRBV27 and TRBJ1-5, with 10 bases that match TRBD1. This CDR3 spans 16 amino acids. Germline V gives CDR1 MNHEY, CDR2 SMNVEV (reference sequence). J gave up 1 base and V 6 bases, and 6 bases lay outside the gene matches. The DNA of the CDR3 is TGTGCCAGCAGCCAAGACAGGGGGCGAAGCAATCAGCCCCAGCATTTT. Amino acid sequence: CASSQDRGRSNQPQHF.

The rearrangement links TRBV6-5 to TRBJ2-5; D possibly corresponds to TRBD2 (6 bases). The CDR3 runs 12 residues. Trimming removed 6 bases at V and 5 bases at J, with 10 bases between. Germline assignment: CDR1 MNHEY and CDR2 SVGAGI. The CDR3 protein is CASSAGRETQYF. Here the CDR3 DNA reads TGTGCCAGCAGCGCAGGGAGGGAGACCCAGTACTTC.

This clone was recorded a few times. The V gene is TRBV5-4, the J gene TRBJ1-1; tentatively, D is TRBD1 (5 bases). The V gene's germline CDR1 is SGHNT and CDR2 YYREEE (reference sequence). The CDR3 runs to 13 residues. Trimming cost V 2 bases and J 1 base, with 6 bases left between them. The CDR3 sequence is CASSFDRNTEAFF. CDR3 sequence (DNA): TGTGCCAGCAGCTTCGACAGGAACACTGAAGCTTTCTTT. Filled out from reference TRBV5-4 and TRBJ1-1, the complete variable domain reads ETGVTQSPTHLIKTRGQQVTLRCSSQSGHNTVSWYQQALGQGPQFIFQYYREEENGRGNFPPRFSGLQFPNYSSELNVNALELDDSALYLCASSFDRNTEAFFGQGTRLTVV.

The rearrangement links TRBV27 to TRBJ2-5; D is possibly TRBD1 (7 bases). The DNA end favors TRBJ2-7, so the J call may be wrong. Looked up from germline, CDR1 is MNHEY and CDR2 is SMNVEV (reference sequence). The CDR3 has 14 amino acids. CDR3 loop: CASSRGTVGDEQYF. The CDR3 DNA follows: TGTGCCAGCAGTCGCGGGACAGTGGGCGACGAGCAGTACTTC.

J is TRBJ1-6 and V is TRBV30; D not resolved. CDR3 length: 14 residues. Germline values: CDR1 GTSNPN, CDR2 SVGIG (reference sequence). Deletions cut 0 bases from V and 4 bases from J, with 7 bases between. The CDR3 DNA is TGTGCCTGGAGTGTAGCCGCATATAATTCACCCCTCCACTTT. Translated: CAWSVAAYNSPLHF.

The chain combines TRBV5-8 with TRBJ1-5, with 7 bases aligning to TRBD1. The CDR3 loop spans 17 amino acids. Germline trimming cut 4 bases from V and 6 bases from J; bases unmatched to any gene: 16. Germline V gene sequence: CDR1 SGHTS, CDR2 YDEGEE. The CDR3 DNA follows: TGTGCCAGCAGCCCACCGACAGGGTTGTCAAGGGTTCAGCCCCAGCATTTT. Translation gives CASSPPTGLSRVQPQHF.

There are a few counts of this clone. The genes are TRBV7-2 and TRBJ1-2; TRBD1 is a possible D gene (6 bases). In germline, CDR1 is SGHTA, CDR2 FQGNSA. V lost 4 bases and J lost 6, with 12 bases in between. The CDR3 is 13 residues long. The CDR3 sequence: CASSYWDINGYTF. Here the CDR3 DNA reads TGTGCCAGCAGCTACTGGGACATAAATGGCTACACCTTC.

The chain is built from TRBV7-9 and TRBJ2-1, with 11 nucleotides matching TRBD2. V lost 8 bases to trimming and J lost 7 bases; unmatched junction nucleotides: 7. Per germline, CDR1 SEHNR and CDR2 FQNEAQ (reference sequence). The CDR3 spans 14 residues. DNA of the CDR3: TGTGCCAGCGCAACTAGCGGGGGTCTGAATGAGCAGTTCTTC. Amino acids: CASATSGGLNEQFF.

This sequence joins TRBV29-1 and TRBJ2-2, with 10 positions matching TRBD1. The CDR3 consists of 13 residues. The germline V gene encodes CDR1 SQVTM and CDR2 ANQGSEA. V was pared by 3 bases and J by 6 bases, with 1 base of the junction left unmatched. The CDR3 DNA sequence: TGCAGCGTTGAGACAGGGGGCTCCGGGGAGCTGTTTTTT. Translated, it gives CSVETGGSGELFF.

This chain links TRBV21-1 with TRBJ1-1; TRBD1 reflects the table's D call only, with no check against the DNA. TRBV21-1 is a pseudogene locus. The CDR3 extends over 14 amino acids. The CDR3 spells CASSKTDGDTEAFF. The CDR3 DNA follows: TGTGCCAGCAGCAAGACAGATGGGGACACTGAAGCTTTCTTT.

The chain couples TRBV15 to TRBJ2-5, with TRBD2 identical over 7 bases. The ends lost 3 bases at V and 2 bases at J; junction bases unmatched: 12. Germline CDR1 LNHNV, CDR2 YYDKDF (reference sequence). CDR3 length: 17 amino acids. The CDR3 nucleotides read TGTGCCACCAGCAGTTCACACAGCCGGACTAGACAAGAGACCCAGTACTTC. Protein product: CATSSSHSRTRQETQYF.

Written as DNA, the CDR3 is TGTGCCAGCAGCCAAGGTGGGCTAGCGGGTGGGGAGACCCAGTACTTC. Protein product: CASSQGGLAGGETQYF. The chain carries TRBV9 and TRBJ2-5, with 8 bases aligning to TRBD2. Trimming cost V 4 bases and J 5 bases; bases outside gene matches: 13. This CDR3 has 16 amino acids. Looked up from germline, CDR1 is SGDLS and CDR2 is YYNGEE.

The chain recombines TRBV19 with TRBJ1-4, with D possibly being TRBD1 (5 bases). The germline V and J ends were trimmed by 4 bases and 0 bases, with 24 bases remaining between them. Germline V lookup: CDR1 LNHDA, CDR2 SQIVND (reference sequence). There are 20 residues in the CDR3. CDR3 sequence reads: CASSRGRSAGGGATNEKLFF. The CDR3 nucleotides read TGTGCCAGTAGTAGGGGTCGAAGTGCCGGCGGGGGAGCAACTAATGAAAAACTGTTTTTT.

The rearrangement joins TRBV19 to TRBJ2-5, with 9 positions matching TRBD1. The V gene end was trimmed by 10 bases and the J gene end by 1 base; junction bases not matched to a gene: 4. CDR1 and CDR2 (germline): LNHDA, SQIVND (reference sequence). The CDR3 runs 13 residues. As DNA, the CDR3 is TGTGCCACAGGACAGGGGACCCAAGAGACCCAGTACTTC. Its protein is CATGQGTQETQYF. Full variable domain (outside the CDR3, taken from reference TRBV19 and TRBJ2-5): DGGITQSPKYLFRKEGQNVTLSCEQNLNHDAMYWYRQDPGQGLRLIYYSQIVNDFQKGDIAEGYSVSREKKESFPLTVTSAQKNPTAFYLCATGQGTQETQYFGPGTRLLVL.

V gene TRBV29-1 combines with J gene TRBJ1-4; D unresolved. The CDR3 sequence is 14 residues long. In germline, CDR1 is SQVTM, CDR2 ANQGSEA. Trimming cost V 6 bases and J 6 bases, with 17 bases left between them. In DNA form, the CDR3 reads TGCAGCGTGAGTAAAGGCTCGAGGGATGAAAAACTGTTTTTT. Translation: CSVSKGSRDEKLFF.

Only one count was recorded for this clone. The chain employs TRBV7-8 and TRBJ1-2; 10 bases agree with TRBD1. Germline CDR1 SGHVS, CDR2 FQNEAQ. The CDR3 consists of 16 residues. The ends lost 7 bases at V and 6 bases at J; junction bases unmatched: 14. CDR3 DNA sequence: TGTGCCAGCACGCTGGGTATCGGGACAGGGGCCCATGGCTACACCTTC. Translated: CASTLGIGTGAHGYTF.

This clone appeared once. The J gene is TRBJ1-6, the V gene TRBV9; D might be TRBD1 (5 bases). The CDR3 is 17 residues long. Deletions cut 0 bases from V and 15 bases from J, with 25 bases between. Germline CDR1 reads SGDLS; CDR2 reads YYNGEE. The CDR3 nucleotides are TGTGCCAGCAGCGTAGAGGTCGGAGGAGGGGCCAATCTTGGCCTCCACTTT. Amino acids: CASSVEVGGGANLGLHF. The full variable domain, its missing parts supplied by reference TRBV9 and TRBJ1-6, is DSGVTQTPKHLITATGQRVTLRCSPRSGDLSVYWYQQSLDQGLQFLIQYYNGEERAKGNILERFSAQQFPDLHSELNLSSLELGDSALYFCASSVEVGGGANLGLHFGNGTRLTVT.

The rearrangement joins TRBV29-1 to TRBJ1-2, with 9 bases aligning to TRBD1. This CDR3 comprises 18 residues. Germline CDR1 is SQVTM and CDR2 is ANQGSEA. With V trimmed by 2 bases and J by 0 bases, 13 bases remained unmatched. CDR3 in DNA: TGCAGCGTTGAACCAGCCATACAGGGGGCCCGAGCTAACTATGGCTACACCTTC. Amino acids: CSVEPAIQGARANYGYTF. Full variable domain (missing parts from reference TRBV29-1 and TRBJ1-2): SAVISQKPSRDICQRGTSLTIQCQVDSQVTMMFWYRQQPGQSLTLIATANQGSEATYESGFVIDKFPISRPNLTFSTLTVSNMSPEDSSIYLCSVEPAIQGARANYGYTFGSGTRLTVV.

This chain links TRBV6-5 with TRBJ2-1; TRBD1 agrees at 7 bases. This CDR3 has 16 residues. Germline V CDR1 and CDR2: MNHEY, SVGAGI. V lost 4 bases, J lost 4 bases, and 10 bases stayed unmatched. In nucleotides, the CDR3 is TGTGCCAGCAGTTCATCACGGACAGGTGGTTACAATGAGCAGTTCTTC. Protein product: CASSSSRTGGYNEQFF.